A selection of T cell receptor beta chains follows, all from one sample in a study of post-analysis software for immune sequencing data. TCRdb independently ran MiXCR on the PCR reads; one entry per CDR3 protein. The table records roughly 620,000 distinct CDR3 sequences, about 40% of them present only once. Sequencing was carried out using blood. These receptors were collected from a girl aged 10 to 17 with multiple sclerosis. Both conserved end residues are part of each CDR3. D genes are given only for firm matches. Size values are once, few and many counts, or a class for expanded clones, and some rows have none.

v_call: TRBV2; clone_size: NA; j_call: TRBJ2-7; d_call: NA; cdr3_nt: TGTGCCAGCAGCCCAAATGGCTCCTACGAGCAGTACTTC; cdr3_aa: CASSPNGSYEQYF
v_call: TRBV5-1; clone_size: NA; j_call: TRBJ2-7; d_call: TRBD1; cdr3_nt: TGCGCCAGCAGCAGGCTCGGACAGGTCGCCTATGGGGCCTACGAGCAGTACTTC; cdr3_aa: CASSRLGQVAYGAYEQYF
v_call: TRBV20-1; clone_size: few; j_call: TRBJ2-5; d_call: NA; cdr3_nt: TGCAGCGCCTCGGTGGGAGGAGAGACCCAGTACTTC; cdr3_aa: CSASVGGETQYF
v_call: TRBV12-3/TRBV12-4; clone_size: once; j_call: TRBJ1-1; d_call: NA; cdr3_nt: TGTGCCTCATCCGACAGTTTCCTGAACACTGAAGCTTTCTTT; cdr3_aa: CASSDSFLNTEAFF
v_call: TRBV5-6; clone_size: NA; j_call: TRBJ2-3; d_call: NA; cdr3_nt: TGTGCCAGCAGCCCGTCGAGGGATACGCAGTATTTT; cdr3_aa: CASSPSRDTQYF
v_call: TRBV5-1; clone_size: NA; j_call: TRBJ2-2; d_call: TRBD1; cdr3_nt: TGCGCCAGCAGCTTTCTTTCGGGACAGGGTGCCACCGGGGAGCTGTTTTTT; cdr3_aa: CASSFLSGQGATGELFF
v_call: TRBV29-1; clone_size: few; j_call: TRBJ2-5; d_call: TRBD2; cdr3_nt: TGCAGTGCCCGCGGTGAGCGGGGACTAGAGACCCAGTACTTC; cdr3_aa: CSARGERGLETQYF
v_call: TRBV12-3/TRBV12-4; clone_size: few; j_call: TRBJ2-1; d_call: TRBD1; cdr3_nt: TGTGCCAGCAGTTCCACAGGGGGGAGCTCCTACAATGAGCAGTTCTTC; cdr3_aa: CASSSTGGSSYNEQFF
v_call: TRBV7-2; clone_size: few; j_call: TRBJ2-1; d_call: NA; cdr3_nt: TGTGCCAGCAGCTTATACGGGGGTAGGGTTGAGCAGTTCTTC; cdr3_aa: CASSLYGGRVEQFF
v_call: TRBV5-1; clone_size: few; j_call: TRBJ1-2; d_call: NA; cdr3_nt: TGCGCCAGCAGCTTGGCCGGAGATCCCCCCTATGGCTACACCTTC; cdr3_aa: CASSLAGDPPYGYTF
v_call: TRBV10-3; clone_size: NA; j_call: TRBJ2-1; d_call: NA; cdr3_nt: TGTGCCATCAGTGACTTTAGGGGCAATGAGCAGTTCTTC; cdr3_aa: CAISDFRGNEQFF
v_call: TRBV12-3/TRBV12-4; clone_size: NA; j_call: TRBJ2-1; d_call: TRBD2; cdr3_nt: TGTGCCAGCAGTTTATTCCTAGCGGGGGGGCCTGGTAATGAGCAGTTCTTC; cdr3_aa: CASSLFLAGGPGNEQFF
v_call: TRBV6-5; clone_size: few; j_call: TRBJ2-1; d_call: NA; cdr3_nt: TGTGCCAGCAGATCTCAGGGCAATGAGCAGTTCTTC; cdr3_aa: CASRSQGNEQFF
v_call: TRBV7-2; clone_size: few; j_call: TRBJ2-7; d_call: TRBD2; cdr3_nt: TGTGCCAGCGGAAGCCTAGCGGGGGAACACTCCTACGAGCAGTACTTC; cdr3_aa: CASGSLAGEHSYEQYF
v_call: TRBV9; clone_size: few; j_call: TRBJ2-1; d_call: NA; cdr3_nt: TGTGCCAGCAGCGTAGGCTCAGAACCTTATCCCGAGCAGTTCTTC; cdr3_aa: CASSVGSEPYPEQFF
v_call: TRBV2; clone_size: NA; j_call: TRBJ2-7; d_call: NA; cdr3_nt: TGTGCCAGTAAGCGAACTCATCTCTACGAGCAGTACTTC; cdr3_aa: CASKRTHLYEQYF
v_call: TRBV7-9; clone_size: NA; j_call: TRBJ2-7; d_call: NA; cdr3_nt: TGTGCCAGCAGCCGAGACGGAGGGGCCTACGAGCAGTACTTC; cdr3_aa: CASSRDGGAYEQYF
v_call: TRBV5-4; clone_size: NA; j_call: TRBJ2-3; d_call: NA; cdr3_nt: TGTGCCGGCAGCCAAGCAGGCGGGCGCACAGATACGCAGTATTTT; cdr3_aa: CAGSQAGGRTDTQYF
v_call: TRBV20-1; clone_size: NA; j_call: TRBJ2-1; d_call: TRBD2; cdr3_nt: TGCAGTGCCCTGACTAGCGGGAGGACGAGCTCCTACAATGAGCAGTTCTTC; cdr3_aa: CSALTSGRTSSYNEQFF
v_call: TRBV11-2; clone_size: NA; j_call: TRBJ2-1; d_call: NA; cdr3_nt: TGTGCCAGCAGCTTATACACTAGTATATTAGGTGAGCAGTTCTTC; cdr3_aa: CASSLYTSILGEQFF
v_call: TRBV15; clone_size: few; j_call: TRBJ2-1; d_call: NA; cdr3_nt: TGTGCCACCAGCAGAGATGGGGGAGGGCAGTTCTTC; cdr3_aa: CATSRDGGGQFF
v_call: TRBV20-1; clone_size: NA; j_call: TRBJ2-3; d_call: TRBD2; cdr3_nt: TGCAGTGCTAACCTAGCGGGGGGGGGAGATACGCAGTATTTT; cdr3_aa: CSANLAGGGDTQYF
v_call: TRBV12-3/TRBV12-4; clone_size: NA; j_call: TRBJ1-1; d_call: TRBD1; cdr3_nt: TGTGCCAGCAGTTTCAGGGGGTTTGAAGCTTTCTTT; cdr3_aa: CASSFRGFEAFF
v_call: TRBV4-1; clone_size: NA; j_call: TRBJ1-2; d_call: TRBD1; cdr3_nt: TGCGCCAGCAGCCAGGGACAGGGGACCACCCCTAACTATGGCTACACCTTC; cdr3_aa: CASSQGQGTTPNYGYTF
v_call: TRBV2; clone_size: NA; j_call: TRBJ2-7; d_call: NA; cdr3_nt: TGTGCCGGCAGTGACAGAGACGGACCCTACGAGCAGTACTTC; cdr3_aa: CAGSDRDGPYEQYF
v_call: TRBV6-1; clone_size: NA; j_call: TRBJ2-5; d_call: NA; cdr3_nt: TGTGCCAGCAGTCCCCGGGAGATACAAGAGACCCAGTACTTC; cdr3_aa: CASSPREIQETQYF
v_call: TRBV28; clone_size: NA; j_call: TRBJ2-5; d_call: TRBD2; cdr3_nt: TGTGCCAGCAACCTCGGGCTAGCGGGGGTGGAGACCCAGTACTTC; cdr3_aa: CASNLGLAGVETQYF
v_call: TRBV29-1; clone_size: NA; j_call: TRBJ1-2; d_call: TRBD1; cdr3_nt: TGCAGCGCTGAGGGACAGGGGCCTAGCGGCTACACCTTC; cdr3_aa: CSAEGQGPSGYTF
v_call: TRBV7-9; clone_size: NA; j_call: TRBJ1-2; d_call: NA; cdr3_nt: TGTGCCAGCAGCTCCTTTATCGGTCCAGGGCCCCTCTATGGCTACACCTTC; cdr3_aa: CASSSFIGPGPLYGYTF
v_call: TRBV5-1; clone_size: NA; j_call: TRBJ2-1; d_call: TRBD1; cdr3_nt: TGCGCCAGCAGACCCGGGACAGCCTTGGTTATCTCCTACAATGAGCAGTTCTTC; cdr3_aa: CASRPGTALVISYNEQFF
v_call: TRBV7-9; clone_size: NA; j_call: TRBJ2-7; d_call: TRBD2; cdr3_nt: TGTGCCAGCAGCTTCAGGGAGGGGAGCTCCTACGAGCAGTACTTC; cdr3_aa: CASSFREGSSYEQYF
v_call: TRBV5-1; clone_size: few; j_call: TRBJ2-7; d_call: NA; cdr3_nt: TGCGCCAGCAGCTCGGAACCCCGGCCAGCCTACGAGCAGTACTTC; cdr3_aa: CASSSEPRPAYEQYF
v_call: TRBV5-1; clone_size: few; j_call: TRBJ2-5; d_call: NA; cdr3_nt: TGCGCCAGCAGCTTGATGGCGACAGGCCATCGGGAGACCCAGTACTTC; cdr3_aa: CASSLMATGHRETQYF
v_call: TRBV5-1; clone_size: NA; j_call: TRBJ1-1; d_call: NA; cdr3_nt: TGTGCCAGCAGCTTGGAAGCTGTTAGGGGCCCGAACACTGAAGCTTTCTTT; cdr3_aa: CASSLEAVRGPNTEAFF
v_call: TRBV5-1; clone_size: NA; j_call: TRBJ2-7; d_call: TRBD2; cdr3_nt: TGCGCCAGCAGCTTGGAGTACGGGGGGGCGAACGAGCAGTACTTC; cdr3_aa: CASSLEYGGANEQYF
v_call: TRBV5-6; clone_size: NA; j_call: TRBJ2-3; d_call: TRBD1; cdr3_nt: TGTGCCAGCAGCTCGGGACAGGGTATCGATACGCAGTATTTT; cdr3_aa: CASSSGQGIDTQYF
v_call: TRBV6-6; clone_size: NA; j_call: TRBJ1-6; d_call: TRBD1; cdr3_nt: TGTGCCAGCACAACAGGGGCCAATTCACCCCTCCACTTT; cdr3_aa: CASTTGANSPLHF
v_call: TRBV19; clone_size: NA; j_call: TRBJ2-5; d_call: NA; cdr3_nt: TGTGCCAGTAGTCTCCGACGCCCCCAGGAGACCCAGTACTTC; cdr3_aa: CASSLRRPQETQYF
v_call: TRBV7-9; clone_size: NA; j_call: TRBJ2-5; d_call: NA; cdr3_nt: TGTGCCAGCAGCCCGTGGTCGTGGGAGCAGTACTTC; cdr3_aa: CASSPWSWEQYF
v_call: TRBV5-1; clone_size: NA; j_call: TRBJ2-3; d_call: NA; cdr3_nt: TGCGCCAGCAGCTTGGCGAGGGGGGTTTTCACAGATACGCAGTATTTT; cdr3_aa: CASSLARGVFTDTQYF
v_call: TRBV9; clone_size: NA; j_call: TRBJ2-3; d_call: TRBD2; cdr3_nt: TGTGCCAGCAGCGTAAACCGGGGGGGCGCAGATACGCAGTATTTT; cdr3_aa: CASSVNRGGADTQYF
v_call: TRBV12-3/TRBV12-4; clone_size: NA; j_call: TRBJ2-1; d_call: TRBD2; cdr3_nt: TGTGCCAGCAGTCGCGGGACTAGCGGACCCTATGAGCAGTTCTTC; cdr3_aa: CASSRGTSGPYEQFF
v_call: TRBV7-2; clone_size: few; j_call: TRBJ2-3; d_call: NA; cdr3_nt: TGTGCCAGCACCACATCCGTTGGTGGTAGCCGCACAGATACGCAGTATTTT; cdr3_aa: CASTTSVGGSRTDTQYF
v_call: TRBV4-1; clone_size: NA; j_call: TRBJ2-1; d_call: NA; cdr3_nt: TGCGCCAGCAGCCAGGTTCTGTCCAATGAGCAGTTCTTC; cdr3_aa: CASSQVLSNEQFF
v_call: TRBV25-1; clone_size: NA; j_call: TRBJ2-7; d_call: NA; cdr3_nt: TGTGCCAGCAGTGGGAGGACCGAGTCGCAGTACTTC; cdr3_aa: CASSGRTESQYF
v_call: TRBV4-1; clone_size: NA; j_call: TRBJ2-1; d_call: NA; cdr3_nt: TGCGCCAGCAGCCACCCCCTGGCGACTCCTCCGGATGAACAGTTCTTC; cdr3_aa: CASSHPLATPPDEQFF
v_call: TRBV12-3/TRBV12-4; clone_size: NA; j_call: TRBJ2-7; d_call: NA; cdr3_nt: TGTGCCAGCAGTGATGACTCGGGGGCCGGCGAGCAGTACTTC; cdr3_aa: CASSDDSGAGEQYF
v_call: TRBV11-1; clone_size: few; j_call: TRBJ2-5; d_call: TRBD1; cdr3_nt: TGTGCCAGCAGCTTCTGGACAGGTGGAGAGACCCAGTACTTC; cdr3_aa: CASSFWTGGETQYF
v_call: TRBV4-2; clone_size: NA; j_call: TRBJ2-1; d_call: TRBD2; cdr3_nt: TGTGCCAGCAAACTAGCGGGAGATTCCTACAATGAGCAGTTCTTC; cdr3_aa: CASKLAGDSYNEQFF
v_call: TRBV11-2; clone_size: NA; j_call: TRBJ1-1; d_call: TRBD1; cdr3_nt: TGTGCCAGCAGCTCCGGCCAGGGGGAAGAGACTGAAGCTTTCTTT; cdr3_aa: CASSSGQGEETEAFF
v_call: TRBV5-1; clone_size: NA; j_call: TRBJ1-1; d_call: NA; cdr3_nt: TGCGCCAGCAGCAAAGGGGCGCCGAACACTGAAGCTTTCTTT; cdr3_aa: CASSKGAPNTEAFF
v_call: TRBV29-1; clone_size: NA; j_call: TRBJ1-2; d_call: NA; cdr3_nt: TGCAGCGTTGCCCCACAGGCCGGTCGGGGCTACACCTTC; cdr3_aa: CSVAPQAGRGYTF
v_call: TRBV12-3/TRBV12-4; clone_size: NA; j_call: TRBJ2-3; d_call: TRBD2; cdr3_nt: TGTGCCAGCAGTTTTAAGCCAGGGAGGGGCACAGATACGCAGTATTTT; cdr3_aa: CASSFKPGRGTDTQYF
v_call: TRBV7-9; clone_size: NA; j_call: TRBJ2-5; d_call: NA; cdr3_nt: TGTGCCAGCAGCTTACTAGCTAGCCAAGAGACCCAGTACTTC; cdr3_aa: CASSLLASQETQYF
v_call: TRBV7-9; clone_size: many; j_call: TRBJ2-5; d_call: TRBD1; cdr3_nt: TGTGCCAGCACCCCTCCCGGACAGGGAGGTGAGACCCAGTACTTC; cdr3_aa: CASTPPGQGGETQYF